These T cell receptor beta chains were read from a single sample in a study of T cell changes during pregnancy in multiple sclerosis. Here immunoSEQ multiplex PCR was the method, and the copy in TCRdb shows in-frame clones only, minus some. The sample has some 10,000 clones; 85% to 90% are singletons. Sequenced material: CD8+ T cells from peripheral blood mononuclear cells, taken in the first trimester of pregnancy. The receptors originated from a female donor in good health, enrolled as a control in a pregnancy study. CDR3s include the opening cysteine and the closing phenylalanine or tryptophan. The order of the fields is clone size, J gene, V gene, D gene, CDR3 DNA, CDR3 protein. D genes are given only for firm matches. Size values are once, few and many counts, or a class for expanded clones, and some rows have none.

>NA|TRBJ2-3|TRBV15|TRBD2
TGTGCCACCAGCCCCCGGACTAGCGGGGGGCATACAGATACGCAGTATTTT
CATSPRTSGGHTDTQYF
>NA|TRBJ1-1|TRBV12-5|NA
TGTGCTAGTGGTTTATCCCAGAACACTGAAGCTTTCTTT
CASGLSQNTEAFF
>NA|TRBJ2-1|TRBV29-1|NA
TGCAGCGTTGTGGGCAGCTTTCACGACAATGAGCAGTTCTTC
CSVVGSFHDNEQFF
>NA|TRBJ2-7|TRBV9|NA
TGTGCCAGCAGCGTAGATACACGTCCCTACGAGCAGTACTTC
CASSVDTRPYEQYF
>NA|TRBJ1-4|TRBV7-2|TRBD1
TGTGCCAGCAGCTTAACAGGGGGTACAACTAATGAAAAACTGTTTTTT
CASSLTGGTTNEKLFF
>NA|TRBJ2-5|TRBV5-4|TRBD2
TGTGCCAGCAGTCGGAGCGGGGGGGCAGGGGAGACCCAGTACTTC
CASSRSGGAGETQYF
>NA|TRBJ1-1|TRBV14|NA
TGTGCCAGCAGCCAAGGCGGCGGTGGGGCTTTCTTT
CASSQGGGGAFF
>NA|TRBJ2-3|TRBV14|TRBD2
TGTGCCAGCAGCCAAGCGTCGGGACTAGTGGAAGGTGTTACGCAGTATTTT
CASSQASGLVEGVTQYF
>NA|TRBJ2-7|TRBV4-2|TRBD1
TGTGCCAGCAGCCAAGATGAGTCAGGGGGTTCCGAGCAGTACTTC
CASSQDESGGSEQYF
>NA|TRBJ1-1|TRBV19|TRBD1
TGTGCCAGTAGTATTGGACAGGGCTTGAACACTGAAGCTTTCTTT
CASSIGQGLNTEAFF
>NA|TRBJ1-1|TRBV13|NA
TGTGCCAGCAGCTTGGACCCGATGGTAGGAGGTTTAGCTTTCTTT
CASSLDPMVGGLAFF
>once|TRBJ2-3|TRBV30|NA
TGTGCCTTGAGCGAAGGGGGGGCGTCCGATACGCAGTATTTT
CALSEGGASDTQYF
>NA|TRBJ2-6|TRBV15|NA
TGTGCCACCAGCAGCACTGGCCTGGGGGGCTCTGGGGCCAACGTCCTGACTTTC
CATSSTGLGGSGANVLTF
>NA|TRBJ1-5|TRBV19|NA
TGTGCCAGTAGTACCTGGGCAGGCAATCAGCCCCAGCATTTT
CASSTWAGNQPQHF
>NA|TRBJ2-1|TRBV9|NA
TGTGCCAGCAGCGTAGTAGGTAGCCCGGGAAATGAGCAGTTCTTC
CASSVVGSPGNEQFF
>NA|TRBJ1-1|TRBV11-3|NA
TGTGCCAGCAGCTTAGTCCGGAACACTGAAGCTTTCTTT
CASSLVRNTEAFF
>NA|TRBJ1-1|TRBV14|NA
TGTGCCAGCAGTGGAGGATCTAACACTGAAGCTTTCTTT
CASSGGSNTEAFF
>NA|TRBJ2-2|TRBV18|NA
TGTGCCAGCTCACCACAGGAAACGGGGACGAACACCGGGGAGCTGTTTTTT
CASSPQETGTNTGELFF
>NA|TRBJ1-1|TRBV5-4|TRBD1
TGTGCCAGCAGCCGGACGACAGGGGGAAACACTGAAGCTTTCTTT
CASSRTTGGNTEAFF
>NA|TRBJ1-1|TRBV7-9|TRBD1
TGTGCCAGCAGGATACAGGGGGCTGAAGCTTTCTTT
CASRIQGAEAFF
>NA|TRBJ1-1|TRBV27|NA
TGTGCCAGCAGTAACCCCGCGGGCGAAGCTTTCTTT
CASSNPAGEAFF
>NA|TRBJ2-7|TRBV11-3|NA
TGTGCCAGCAGCTTAGGCGGGGAAAGGGAGCAGTACTTC
CASSLGGEREQYF
>NA|TRBJ1-4|TRBV5-1|NA
TGCGCCAGCAGCCGCAGTTCGTCTGAAAAACTGTTTTTT
CASSRSSSEKLFF
>few|TRBJ2-7|TRBV6-5|TRBD1
TGTGCCAGCAGTTACTCGGGACAGGGGTACTCCTACGAGCAGTACTTC
CASSYSGQGYSYEQYF
>NA|TRBJ2-3|TRBV19|TRBD2
TGTGCCAGTAGTATAACGGGGGGGATCACAGATACGCAGTATTTT
CASSITGGITDTQYF